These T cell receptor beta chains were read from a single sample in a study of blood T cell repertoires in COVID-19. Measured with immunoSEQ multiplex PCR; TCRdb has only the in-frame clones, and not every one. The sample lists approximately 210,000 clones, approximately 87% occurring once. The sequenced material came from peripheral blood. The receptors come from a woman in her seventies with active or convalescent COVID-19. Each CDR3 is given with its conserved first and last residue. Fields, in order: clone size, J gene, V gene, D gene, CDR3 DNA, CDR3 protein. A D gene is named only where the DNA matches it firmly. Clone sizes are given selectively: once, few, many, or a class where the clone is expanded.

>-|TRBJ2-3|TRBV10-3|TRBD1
TGTGCCATCAGTGAGTCGGGCAGGGGGCCGGATACGCAGTATTTT
CAISESGRGPDTQYF
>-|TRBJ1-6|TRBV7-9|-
TGTGCCAGCAGCTTGGACTTAAGCTCCTATAATTCACCCCTCCACTTT
CASSLDLSSYNSPLHF
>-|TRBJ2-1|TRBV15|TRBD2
TGTGCCACCAGTTCGGGGGGAGGGAGGACCTACAATGAGCAGTTCTTC
CATSSGGGRTYNEQFF
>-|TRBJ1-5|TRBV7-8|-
TGTGCCAGCACCATACAGGGTTCTGGCAATCAGCCCCAGCATTTT
CASTIQGSGNQPQHF
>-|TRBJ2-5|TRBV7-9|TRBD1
TGTGCCAGCAGCTCCGACAGGGGATGGGAAGAGACCCAGTACTTC
CASSSDRGWEETQYF
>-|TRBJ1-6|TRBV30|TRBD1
TGTGCCTACCTAAACAGGGGTTATGATTCACCCCTCCACTTT
CAYLNRGYDSPLHF
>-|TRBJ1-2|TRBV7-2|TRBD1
TGTGCCAGCAGCATTACAGGGGGCGTCTATGGCTACACCTTC
CASSITGGVYGYTF
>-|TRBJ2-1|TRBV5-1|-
TGCGCCAGCAGCTCGCGGACAACTCGATATAGCTCCTACAATGAGCAGTTCTTC
CASSSRTTRYSSYNEQFF
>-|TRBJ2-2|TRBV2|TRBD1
TGTGCCAGCAGGGGACAGGAGAACACCGGGGAGCTGTTTTTT
CASRGQENTGELFF
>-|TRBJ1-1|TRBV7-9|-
TGTGCCATCCTCTCTGACACTGAAGCTTTCTTT
CAILSDTEAFF
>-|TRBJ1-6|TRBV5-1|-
TGCGCCAGCGGGGACATAGGTTCACCCCTCCACTTT
CASGDIGSPLHF
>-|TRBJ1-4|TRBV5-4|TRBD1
TGTGCCAGCAGCCAGACAGGGGGCGATGAAAAACTGTTTTTT
CASSQTGGDEKLFF
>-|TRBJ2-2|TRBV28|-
TGTGCCAGTCGGGACGGAGGGACCGGGGAGCTGTTTTTT
CASRDGGTGELFF
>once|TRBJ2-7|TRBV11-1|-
TGTGCCAGCAGTCGTGCCGGGACATCACTCTACGAGCAGTACTTC
CASSRAGTSLYEQYF
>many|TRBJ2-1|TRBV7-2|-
TGTGCCAGCAGCTTATATCGCGGGAATGAGCAGTTCTTC
CASSLYRGNEQFF
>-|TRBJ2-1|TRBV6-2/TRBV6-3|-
TGTGCCAGCAGTCCAGCAGGGGCTAGAATTTACAATGAGCAGTTCTTC
CASSPAGARIYNEQFF
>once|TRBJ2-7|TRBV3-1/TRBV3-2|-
TGTGCCAGCAGCCAAGTCGTAGGGGACTACGAGCAGTACTTC
CASSQVVGDYEQYF
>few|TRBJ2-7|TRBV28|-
TGTGCCAGCAGACAGGAATCCTACGAGCAGTACTTC
CASRQESYEQYF
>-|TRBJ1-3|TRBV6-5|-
TGTGCCAGCGTTGAGGGTACCGGAAACACCATATATTTT
CASVEGTGNTIYF
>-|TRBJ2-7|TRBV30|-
TGTGCCTGGGGCCCTGGGGGGGCGATATCCGAGCAGTACTTC
CAWGPGGAISEQYF
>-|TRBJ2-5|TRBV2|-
TGTGCCAAACTAAAAGAGACCCAGTACTTC
CAKLKETQYF
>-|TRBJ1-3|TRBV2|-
TGTGCCAGCCAAGGCCCGGGGGGCTCTGGAAACACCATATATTTT
CASQGPGGSGNTIYF
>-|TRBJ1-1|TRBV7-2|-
TGTGCCAGCAGCTTAGCCTACGGAGACACTGAAGCTTTCTTT
CASSLAYGDTEAFF
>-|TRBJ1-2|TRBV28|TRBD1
TGTGCCAGCAGTATACCCTCCGGGACAGGGATCAACTATGGCTACACCTTC
CASSIPSGTGINYGYTF
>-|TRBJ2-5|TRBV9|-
TGTGCCAGCAACGATCTCCCGGAGAAGACCCAGTACTTC
CASNDLPEKTQYF
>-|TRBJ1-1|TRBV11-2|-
TGTGCCAGCAGCTTAGATGCGGGGACTGAAGCTTTCTTT
CASSLDAGTEAFF
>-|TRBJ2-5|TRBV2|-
TGTGCCAGCAGTCCGCGGGGCGATGAGACCCAGTACTTC
CASSPRGDETQYF
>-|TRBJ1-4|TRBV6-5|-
TGTGCCAGCAACCCGGGACACTATGAAAAACTGTTTTTT
CASNPGHYEKLFF
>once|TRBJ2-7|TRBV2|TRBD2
TGTGCCAGCAGTGCCGCGGTGAGCGGGAGTACGGGGGAGCAGTACTTC
CASSAAVSGSTGEQYF
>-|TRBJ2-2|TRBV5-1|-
TGCGCCAGCAGCTTGCGTACAGGGCCGGACACCGGGGAGCTGTTTTTT
CASSLRTGPDTGELFF
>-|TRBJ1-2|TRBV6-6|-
TGTGCCAGCAGTCCGCATACAGGACCCTATGGCTACACCTTC
CASSPHTGPYGYTF
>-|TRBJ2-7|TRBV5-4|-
TGTGCCAGCAGCTTGGAGCTAGAAGGGGGCGAGCAGTACTTC
CASSLELEGGEQYF